Below are 11 T cell receptor beta chains sequenced from a single sample in a study of regulatory T cells in long-lasting Graves disease. Through Arm-PCR of CDR3 regions and iRepertoire HTBI primers, TCR beta libraries were built. MiXCR, applied by TCRdb to the multiplex PCR reads, yields one record per CDR3 protein. The data contain roughly 450,000 distinct CDR3 sequences, around a fifth of them singletons. The time point: persistent/refractory GD, antithyroid drugs over 5 years with positive TRAb. Preparation of the TCR library used RNA extracted from PBMCs. The sample in question was peripheral blood mononuclear cells (PBMCs), obtained when the disease was refractory, from a patient treated with antithyroid drugs. These receptors all come from a female donor with Graves disease.

This clonotype has just a few counts. This rearrangement joins TRBV28 to TRBJ1-2; 7 nucleotides align to TRBD1. The CDR3 runs 14 residues. Germline V gene data show CDR1 as MDHEN and CDR2 as SYDVKM. With 6 bases clipped from V and 2 bases from J, the junction kept 6 bases outside the gene matches. The CDR3 DNA reads as TGTGCCAGCAGCACTCAGGGGGGGAACTATGGCTACACCTTC. Amino acids: CASSTQGGNYGYTF.

The table lists this clonotype with a count of one. This may stem from a read error, because a much larger clone lies one nucleotide away. The CDR3 protein is CANSLRGSTDTQYF. The CDR3 coding sequence is TGTGCCAACAGCTTAAGGGGGAGCACAGATACGCAGTATTTT. The chain employs TRBV11-3 and TRBJ2-3, with D possibly TRBD1 on 6 matching bases. CDR3 length equals 14 residues. Germline V gene lookup returns CDR1 SGHNT and CDR2 YENEEA.

Comment on this clonotype: With a much larger clone just one base away, this may be a read error. This chain uses TRBV2 with TRBJ1-2; 10 nucleotides agree with TRBD1. The length of the CDR3 is 15 residues. V was pared by 4 bases and J by 2 bases, with 4 bases of the junction left unmatched. Germline CDR1 SNHLY, CDR2 FYNNEI. As DNA, the CDR3 is TGTGCCAGCAGTGGAGGACAGGGGGGGAACTATGGCTACACCTTC. Translation: CASSGGQGGNYGYTF.

This rearrangement joins TRBV25-1 to TRBJ2-7; D may be TRBD1 (5 bases). Trimming left V 5 bases short and J 3 bases short, with 20 bases between. The V gene's germline CDR1 is MGHDK and CDR2 SYGVNS. The CDR3 loop spans 16 amino acids. The DNA of the CDR3 is TGTGCCAGCAGTCCCCTCTTTGGGGCTACGAGCTACGAGCAGTACTTC. Residues: CASSPLFGATSYEQYF.

This chain links TRBV5-6 with TRBJ1-1; no reliable D call. This CDR3 has 12 residues. Trimming left V 0 bases short and J 7 bases short, with 7 bases between. Germline assignment: CDR1 SGHDT and CDR2 YYEEEE. CDR3 coding DNA: TGTGCCAGCAGCTTGGGGGGAAATGAAGCTTTCTTT. It specifies CASSLGGNEAFF.

The table lists this clonotype with a few counts. The genes are TRBV3-1 and TRBJ1-1; the D gene is possibly TRBD1 (6 bases). Germline CDR1 is LGHDT and CDR2 is YNNKEL (reference sequence). This CDR3 region has 15 residues. Trimming took off 1 base at V and 7 bases at J, with 16 bases between the two ends. The chain's CDR3 is CASSQASRGQVEAFF. The CDR3 DNA sequence: TGTGCCAGCAGCCAAGCCTCCCGGGGGCAAGTTGAAGCTTTCTTT. Together with reference TRBV3-1 and TRBJ1-1, the CDR3 gives the full variable domain: DTAVSQTPKYLVTQMGNDKSIKCEQNLGHDTMYWYKQDSKKFLKIMFSYNNKELIINETVPNRFSPKSPDKAHLNLHINSLELGDSAVYFCASSQASRGQVEAFFGQGTRLTVV.

A few counts support this clonotype. The gene calls are TRBV28 and TRBJ1-3; 10 bases map to TRBD1. Unmatched junction bases numbered 10, after V lost 5 bases and J lost 3 bases. CDR1 is MDHEN and CDR2 is SYDVKM in the germline V gene. This CDR3 contains 17 residues. The CDR3 reads CASSPSAGTGDGNTIYF. The DNA for the CDR3 is TGTGCCAGCAGTCCGAGCGCCGGGACAGGGGATGGAAACACCATATATTTT.

The J gene is TRBJ2-7, the V gene TRBV20-1, with TRBD1 as a possible D gene (6 bases). Germline V gene lookup returns CDR1 DFQATT and CDR2 SNEGSKA (reference sequence). The V gene lost 6 bases and the J gene lost 3 bases, with 15 bases spanning the gap. This CDR3 has 13 amino acids. The CDR3 is CSAESKQGYEQYF. The DNA of the CDR3 is TGCAGTGCAGAATCCAAACAGGGCTACGAGCAGTACTTC.

This clonotype has ten or more counts. The chain combines TRBV7-3 with TRBJ2-2, with TRBD1 matching 7 bases. From germline, CDR1 is SGHTA and CDR2 FQGTGA. Losses at the gene ends were 0 bases for V and 6 bases for J; bases not matched to a gene: 1. CDR3 length: 14 residues. This CDR3 reads CASSLTTGPGELFF. The CDR3 nucleotides read TGTGCCAGCAGCTTAACGACAGGGCCCGGGGAGCTGTTTTTT.

This clonotype appeared a few times. The rearrangement links TRBV20-1 to TRBJ1-4; 7 positions match TRBD1. Losses at the gene ends were 3 bases for V and 7 bases for J; bases not matched to a gene: 8. The CDR3 covers 14 residues. Germline loops: CDR1 DFQATT, CDR2 SNEGSKA (reference sequence). This chain's CDR3 is CSASPAGGREKLFF. The CDR3 DNA sequence: TGCAGTGCTAGCCCGGCAGGGGGGCGTGAAAAACTGTTTTTT.

This clonotype has a single count. This could be a read error, since a much larger clone is one nucleotide away. This chain links TRBV7-3 with TRBJ2-4; no reliable D call. This CDR3 spans 15 amino acids. CDR1 is SGHTA, CDR2 FQGTGA, per germline. The CDR3 loop reads CASSPGPFPNYGHTF. CDR3 nucleotide sequence: TGTGCCAGCAGCCCCGGACCGTTCCCCAACTATGGCCACACCTTC.